The 11 T cell receptor beta chains given below trace back to one sample, sequenced in a study of response to subunit inactivated influenza vaccine. TCRdb reanalysed the RT-PCR reads using MiXCR and keeps one entry per CDR3 protein. The repertoire includes about 540,000 distinct CDR3 sequences, under 30% of them detected once, and roughly 2.8% sits in the top ten. The sample was also reused in another study, on T cells expressing NK-cell markers. That work contributes: For TCR beta, cDNA was produced by 5'RACE template switching with UMIs.

The sequences come from CD4+ T cells sorted from PBMCs, collected about 11 days after vaccination. The receptors shown here come from a man in his fifties or sixties who received an inactivated influenza vaccine.

The table lists this clonotype with a few counts. J is TRBJ1-2 and V is TRBV12-3 or TRBV12-4; 9 nucleotides agree with TRBD1. The CDR3 has 14 amino acids. J gave up 4 bases and V 6 bases, and 6 bases lay outside the gene matches. This CDR3 reads CASSRDRVSYGYTF. CDR3 sequence (DNA): TGTGCCAGCAGCCGGGACAGGGTTAGCTATGGCTACACCTTC.

This rearrangement joins TRBV4-1 to TRBJ1-2, with unresolved D. The V end was cut by 0 bases, the J end by 2 bases, with 13 bases between. The germline V gene has CDR1 MGHRA and CDR2 YSYEKL. The CDR3 is 16 residues long. The CDR3, as DNA: TGCGCCAGCAGCCAAGAGGGGATAGGGAGGAACTATGGCTACACCTTC. Residues: CASSQEGIGRNYGYTF.

The sample holds a few counts of this clonotype. The chain is built from TRBV7-2 and TRBJ1-6; 11 nucleotides match TRBD1. With 5 bases clipped from V and 5 bases from J, the junction kept 2 bases outside the gene matches. The CDR3 is 15 amino acids. The V gene's germline CDR1 is SGHTA and CDR2 FQGNSA. CDR3 protein: CASSRTGGHNSPLHF. In DNA, the CDR3 is TGTGCCAGCAGCCGGACAGGGGGCCATAATTCACCCCTCCACTTT.

V is TRBV6-5 and J is TRBJ2-3; D might be TRBD2 (6 bases). The CDR3 spans 17 residues. Deletions cut 1 base from V and 2 bases from J, with 16 bases between. Germline assignment: CDR1 MNHEY and CDR2 SVGAGI. The CDR3 bases are TGTGCCAGCAGTTACTTTCGTCGGGCGGGGATCACAGATACGCAGTATTTT. It specifies CASSYFRRAGITDTQYF.

This clonotype turned up a few times. The chain joins TRBV10-3 to TRBJ1-6; TRBD1 might be the D (5 bases). The CDR3 extends over 15 amino acids. Germline assignment: CDR1 ENHRY and CDR2 SYGVKD. V lost 4 bases and J lost 5, with 12 bases in between. The CDR3 sequence is CAISARGGDNSPLHF. CDR3 coding DNA: TGTGCCATCAGTGCCCGGGGGGGGGATAATTCACCCCTCCACTTT.

This clonotype has more than one count but fewer than ten. The CDR3 spells CAISEGTSGPEAFF. The CDR3 nucleotides are TGTGCCATCAGTGAGGGTACGAGTGGACCTGAAGCTTTCTTT. J is TRBJ1-1 and V is TRBV10-3; no clear D. The CDR3 length is 14 residues. Trimming removed 2 bases at V and 6 bases at J, with 13 bases between. Per the germline V gene, CDR1 is ENHRY and CDR2 is SYGVKD.

This clonotype was observed at least ten times. V and J are TRBV7-9 and TRBJ2-5; D is undetermined. V was clipped by 5 bases and J by 4 bases, with 17 bases between them. The V gene's germline CDR1 is SEHNR and CDR2 FQNEAQ (reference sequence). This CDR3 comprises 15 residues. CDR3 residues: CASSLLSGPGETQYF. DNA for the CDR3: TGTGCCAGCAGCCTCCTCTCCGGCCCTGGAGAGACCCAGTACTTC.

This clonotype was found many times. This sequence joins TRBV10-3 and TRBJ2-3; 7 nucleotides line up with TRBD2. The V gene end was trimmed by 8 bases and the J gene end by 2 bases; junction bases not matched to a gene: 7. The length of the CDR3 is 14 residues. Germline values: CDR1 ENHRY, CDR2 SYGVKD. CDR3 nucleotide sequence: TGTGCCATCCGGGGAGGGACGTACACAGATACGCAGTATTTT. It encodes CAIRGGTYTDTQYF.

V is TRBV20-1 and J is TRBJ1-6, with TRBD1 matching over 7 bases. The V gene end was trimmed by 3 bases and the J gene end by 4 bases; junction bases not matched to a gene: 9. Germline CDR1 reads DFQATT; CDR2 reads SNEGSKA (reference sequence). The CDR3 has 16 residues. CDR3 sequence: CSASLGTRGYNSPLHF. CDR3 bases: TGCAGTGCTAGTCTCGGAACCAGGGGGTATAATTCACCCCTCCACTTT.

This chain connects TRBV5-5 to TRBJ1-5; D is uncertain. The CDR3 consists of 13 residues. Germline V gives CDR1 SGHKS, CDR2 YYEKEE (reference sequence). V lost 3 bases, J lost 8 bases, and 12 bases lay in between. The CDR3 is CASSYLDAEPQHF. DNA for the CDR3: TGTGCCAGCAGCTATTTAGACGCGGAGCCCCAGCATTTT. Variable domain in full (rest from reference TRBV5-5 and TRBJ1-5): DAGVTQSPTHLIKTRGQQVTLRCSPISGHKSVSWYQQVLGQGPQFIFQYYEKEERGRGNFPDRFSARQFPNYSSELNVNALLLGDSALYLCASSYLDAEPQHFGDGTRLSIL.

The CDR3 loop is CADSTGTNTGELFF. Here the CDR3 DNA reads TGTGCCGATTCGACAGGGACGAACACCGGGGAGCTGTTTTTT. The chain is built from TRBV2 and TRBJ2-2, with 7 positions matching TRBD1. Germline trimming cut 11 bases from V and 0 bases from J; bases unmatched to any gene: 6. Germline CDR1 SNHLY, CDR2 FYNNEI. This CDR3 has 14 amino acids.